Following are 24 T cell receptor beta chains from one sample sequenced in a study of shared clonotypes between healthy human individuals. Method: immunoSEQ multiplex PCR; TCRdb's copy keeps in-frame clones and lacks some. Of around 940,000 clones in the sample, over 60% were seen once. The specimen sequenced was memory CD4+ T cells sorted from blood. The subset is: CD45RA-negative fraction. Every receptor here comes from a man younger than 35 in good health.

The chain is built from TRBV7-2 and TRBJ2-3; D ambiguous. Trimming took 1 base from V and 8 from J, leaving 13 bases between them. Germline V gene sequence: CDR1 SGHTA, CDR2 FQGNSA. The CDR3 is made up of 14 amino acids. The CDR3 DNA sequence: TGTGCCAGCAGCTTAGGGACCCCTTCGGGTACGCAGTATTTT. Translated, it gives CASSLGTPSGTQYF. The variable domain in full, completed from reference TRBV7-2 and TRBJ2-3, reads GAGVSQSPSNKVTEKGKDVELRCDPISGHTALYWYRQSLGQGLEFLIYFQGNSAPDKSGLPSDRFSAERTGGSVSTLTIQRTQQEDSAVYLCASSLGTPSGTQYFGPGTRLTVL.

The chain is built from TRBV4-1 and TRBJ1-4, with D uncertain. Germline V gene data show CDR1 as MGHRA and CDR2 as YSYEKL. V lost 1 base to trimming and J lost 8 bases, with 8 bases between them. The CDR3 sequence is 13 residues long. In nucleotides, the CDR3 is TGCGCCAGCAGCCAAGTTCTAGGCGAAAAACTGTTTTTT. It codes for CASSQVLGEKLFF.

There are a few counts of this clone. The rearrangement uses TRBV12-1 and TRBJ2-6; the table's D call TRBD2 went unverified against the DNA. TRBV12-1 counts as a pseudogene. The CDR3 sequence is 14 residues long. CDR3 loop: CASRCPAGANVLTF. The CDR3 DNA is TGTGCCAGCAGGTGTCCGGCTGGGGCCAACGTCCTGACTTTC.

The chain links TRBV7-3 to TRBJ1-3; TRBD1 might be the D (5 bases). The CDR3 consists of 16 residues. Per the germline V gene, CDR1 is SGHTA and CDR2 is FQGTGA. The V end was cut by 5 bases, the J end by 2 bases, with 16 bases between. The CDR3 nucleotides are TGTGCCAGCAGCGCCCAGGCGGGGGGAACTGGAAACACCATATATTTT. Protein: CASSAQAGGTGNTIYF.

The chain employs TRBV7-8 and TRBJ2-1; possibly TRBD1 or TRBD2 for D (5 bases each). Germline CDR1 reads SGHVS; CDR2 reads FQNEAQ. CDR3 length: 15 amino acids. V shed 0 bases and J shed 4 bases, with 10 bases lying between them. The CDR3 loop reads CASSLAVGTYNEQFF. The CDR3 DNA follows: TGTGCCAGCAGCTTAGCAGTCGGGACGTACAATGAGCAGTTCTTC.

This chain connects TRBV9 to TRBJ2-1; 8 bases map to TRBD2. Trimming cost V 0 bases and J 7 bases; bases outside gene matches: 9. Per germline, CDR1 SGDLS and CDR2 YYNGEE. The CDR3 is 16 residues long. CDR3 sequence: CASSVEGTSIPNEQFF. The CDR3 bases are TGTGCCAGCAGCGTAGAGGGGACTAGTATTCCGAATGAGCAGTTCTTC.

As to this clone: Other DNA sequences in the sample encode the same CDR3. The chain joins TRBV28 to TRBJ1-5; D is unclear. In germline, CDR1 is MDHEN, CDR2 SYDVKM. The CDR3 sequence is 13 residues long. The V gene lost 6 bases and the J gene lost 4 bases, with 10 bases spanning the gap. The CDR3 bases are TGTGCCAGCAGCACATCGAGGAATCAGCCCCAGCATTTT. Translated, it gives CASSTSRNQPQHF. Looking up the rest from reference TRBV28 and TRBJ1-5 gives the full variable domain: DVKVTQSSRYLVKRTGEKVFLECVQDMDHENMFWYRQDPGLGLRLIYFSYDVKMKEKGDIPEGYSVSREKKERFSLILESASTNQTSMYLCASSTSRNQPQHFGDGTRLSIL.

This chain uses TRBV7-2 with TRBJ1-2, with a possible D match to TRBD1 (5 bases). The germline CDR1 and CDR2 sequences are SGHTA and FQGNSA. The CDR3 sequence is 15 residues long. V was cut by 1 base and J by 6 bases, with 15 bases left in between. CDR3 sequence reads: CASSLVGVLMDGYTF. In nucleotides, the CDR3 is TGTGCCAGCAGCTTAGTAGGGGTTCTAATGGATGGCTACACCTTC.

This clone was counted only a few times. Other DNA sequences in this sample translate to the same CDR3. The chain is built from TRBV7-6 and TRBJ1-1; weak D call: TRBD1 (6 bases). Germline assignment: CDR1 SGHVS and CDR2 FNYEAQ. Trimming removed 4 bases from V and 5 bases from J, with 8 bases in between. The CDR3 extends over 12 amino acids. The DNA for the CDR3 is TGTGCCAGCAGCTCACAGGGAACTGAAGCTTTCTTT. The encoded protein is CASSSQGTEAFF. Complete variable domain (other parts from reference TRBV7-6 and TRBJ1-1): GAGVSQSPRYKVTKRGQDVALRCDPISGHVSLYWYRQALGQGPEFLTYFNYEAQQDKSGLPNDRFSAERPEGSISTLTIQRTEQRDSAMYRCASSSQGTEAFFGQGTRLTVV.

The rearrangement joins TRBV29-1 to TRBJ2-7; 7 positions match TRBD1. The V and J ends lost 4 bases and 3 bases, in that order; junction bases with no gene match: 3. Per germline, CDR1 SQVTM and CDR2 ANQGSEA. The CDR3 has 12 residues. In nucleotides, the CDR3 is TGCAGCGTTGCGGGACAGAGCTACGAGCAGTACTTC. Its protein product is CSVAGQSYEQYF.

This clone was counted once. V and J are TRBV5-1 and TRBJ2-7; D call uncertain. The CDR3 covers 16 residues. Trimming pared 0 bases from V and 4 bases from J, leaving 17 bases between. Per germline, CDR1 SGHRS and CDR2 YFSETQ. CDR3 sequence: CASSLAHSSVDYEQYF. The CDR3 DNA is TGCGCCAGCAGCTTGGCTCATAGCTCTGTGGATTACGAGCAGTACTTC.

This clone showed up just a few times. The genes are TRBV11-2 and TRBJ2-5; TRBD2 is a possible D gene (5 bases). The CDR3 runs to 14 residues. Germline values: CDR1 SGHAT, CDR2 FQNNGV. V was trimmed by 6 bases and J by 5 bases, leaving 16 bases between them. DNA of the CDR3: TGTGCCAGCAGTTCTAGACTGGGAGTGGAGACCCAGTACTTC. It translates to CASSSRLGVETQYF.

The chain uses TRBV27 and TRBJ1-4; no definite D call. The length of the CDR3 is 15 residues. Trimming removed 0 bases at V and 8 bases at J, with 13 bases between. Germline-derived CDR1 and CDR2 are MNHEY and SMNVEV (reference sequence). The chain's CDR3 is CASSLSAGADEKLFF. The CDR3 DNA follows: TGTGCCAGCAGTTTATCGGCCGGCGCAGACGAAAAACTGTTTTTT. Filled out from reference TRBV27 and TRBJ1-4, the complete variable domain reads EAQVTQNPRYLITVTGKKLTVTCSQNMNHEYMSWYRQDPGLGLRQIYYSMNVEVTDKGDVPEGYKVSRKEKRNFPLILESPSPNQTSLYFCASSLSAGADEKLFFGSGTQLSVL.

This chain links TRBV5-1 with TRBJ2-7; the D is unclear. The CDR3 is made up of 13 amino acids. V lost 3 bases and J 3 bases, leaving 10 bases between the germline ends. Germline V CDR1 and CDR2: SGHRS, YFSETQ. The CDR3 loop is CASSSGPRYEQYF. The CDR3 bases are TGCGCCAGCAGCTCCGGACCGCGCTACGAGCAGTACTTC.

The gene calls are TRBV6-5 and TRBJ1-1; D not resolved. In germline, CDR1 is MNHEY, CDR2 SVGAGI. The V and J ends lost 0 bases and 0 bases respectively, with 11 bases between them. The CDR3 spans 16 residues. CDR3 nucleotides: TGTGCCAGCAGTTACTCCGGGGTGGCTATGAACACTGAAGCTTTCTTT. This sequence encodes CASSYSGVAMNTEAFF.

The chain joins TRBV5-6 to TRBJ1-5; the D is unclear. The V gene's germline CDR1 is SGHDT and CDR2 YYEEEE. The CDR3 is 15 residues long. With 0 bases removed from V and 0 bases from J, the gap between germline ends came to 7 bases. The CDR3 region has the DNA TGTGCCAGCAGCTTGGGACTTGATAGCAATCAGCCCCAGCATTTT. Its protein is CASSLGLDSNQPQHF.

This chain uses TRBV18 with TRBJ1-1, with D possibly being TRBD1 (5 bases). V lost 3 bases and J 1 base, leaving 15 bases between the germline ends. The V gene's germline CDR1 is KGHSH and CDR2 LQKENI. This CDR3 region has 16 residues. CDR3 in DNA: TGTGCCAGCTCACCGCCCTACTCCGGGACGAACACTGAAGCTTTCTTT. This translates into CASSPPYSGTNTEAFF.

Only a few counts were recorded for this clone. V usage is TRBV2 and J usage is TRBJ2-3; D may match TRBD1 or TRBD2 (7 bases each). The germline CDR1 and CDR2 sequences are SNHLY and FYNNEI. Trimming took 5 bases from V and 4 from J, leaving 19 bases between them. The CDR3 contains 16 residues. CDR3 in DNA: TGTGCCAGCAGTCTCTTGACAGGGAGGGCGGCAGATACGCAGTATTTT. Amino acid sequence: CASSLLTGRAADTQYF.

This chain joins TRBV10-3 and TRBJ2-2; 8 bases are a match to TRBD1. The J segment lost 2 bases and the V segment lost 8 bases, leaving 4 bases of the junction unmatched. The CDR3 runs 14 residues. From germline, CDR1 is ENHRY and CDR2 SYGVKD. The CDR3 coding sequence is TGTGCCATCTGGACAGGGTATAACACCGGGGAGCTGTTTTTT. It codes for CAIWTGYNTGELFF.

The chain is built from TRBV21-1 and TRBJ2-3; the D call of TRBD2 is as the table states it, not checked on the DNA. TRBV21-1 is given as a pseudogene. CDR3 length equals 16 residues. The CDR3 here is CASSKAGSGSTDTQYF. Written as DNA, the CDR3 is TGTGCCAGCAGCAAAGCGGGTAGCGGGAGCACAGATACGCAGTATTTT.

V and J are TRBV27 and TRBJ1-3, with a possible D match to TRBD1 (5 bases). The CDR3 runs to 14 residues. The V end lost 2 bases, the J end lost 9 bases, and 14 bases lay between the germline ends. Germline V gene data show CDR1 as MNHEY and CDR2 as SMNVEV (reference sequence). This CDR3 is CASSLIRGLGTIYF. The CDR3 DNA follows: TGTGCCAGCAGTTTAATACGGGGCCTCGGCACCATATATTTT.

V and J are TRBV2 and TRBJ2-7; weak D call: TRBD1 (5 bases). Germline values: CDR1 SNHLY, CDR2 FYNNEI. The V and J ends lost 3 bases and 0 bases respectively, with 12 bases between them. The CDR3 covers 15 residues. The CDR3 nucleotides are TGTGCCAGCAGTGAGACAGTCTTGAACTCCTACGAGCAGTACTTC. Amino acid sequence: CASSETVLNSYEQYF.

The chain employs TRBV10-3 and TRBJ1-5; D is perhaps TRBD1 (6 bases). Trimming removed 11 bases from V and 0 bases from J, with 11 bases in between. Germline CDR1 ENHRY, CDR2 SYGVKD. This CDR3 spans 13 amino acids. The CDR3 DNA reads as TGTGCCGCTGGGGGCAATAGCAATCAGCCCCAGCATTTT. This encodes CAAGGNSNQPQHF.

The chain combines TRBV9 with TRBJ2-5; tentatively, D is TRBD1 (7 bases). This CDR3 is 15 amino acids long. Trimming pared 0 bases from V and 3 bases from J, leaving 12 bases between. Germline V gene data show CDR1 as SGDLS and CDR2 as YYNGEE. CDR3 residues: CASSVGRGQEETQYF. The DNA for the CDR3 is TGTGCCAGCAGCGTAGGGAGGGGGCAGGAAGAGACCCAGTACTTC.